These 11 T cell receptor beta chains were all obtained from the same sample, sequenced in a study of blood T cells in healthy people across ages. Alongside a J-beta primer mix, a sample-barcoded 5' primer served in a second PCR lasting roughly 6 to 11 cycles. One entry per CDR3 protein, called by TCRdb with MiXCR from the 5' RACE reads. This repertoire shows roughly 1.4 million distinct CDR3 sequences, 55% to 75% found once; its top ten account for 6.5% to 8.5%. The sequencing input was blood. The receptor source for this set is a man aged 18 to 29 in good health.

The chain recombines TRBV7-2 with TRBJ2-3, with D uncertain. The germline CDR1 and CDR2 sequences are SGHTA and FQGNSA. CDR3 length: 11 residues. Trimming removed 8 bases at V and 6 bases at J, with 9 bases between. The CDR3 DNA is TGTGCCAGCTTCTATTCCGATACGCAGTATTTT. Protein product: CASFYSDTQYF.

The chain carries TRBV29-1 and TRBJ2-7; D tentatively fits TRBD1 or TRBD2 (5 bases each). Germline CDR1 and CDR2: SQVTM and ANQGSEA. V dropped 4 bases and J dropped 4 bases, with 11 bases sitting between them. CDR3 length equals 12 residues. The CDR3 DNA is TGCAGCGTTGGGGCAGGGACGTACGAGCAGTACTTC. Encoded protein: CSVGAGTYEQYF.

This clonotype has more than one count but fewer than ten. The genes are TRBV6-5 and TRBJ2-7; weak D call: TRBD1 (6 bases). Trimming took off 0 bases at V and 4 bases at J, with 22 bases between the two ends. CDR3 length equals 18 residues. CDR1 is MNHEY and CDR2 is SVGAGI in the germline V gene. The CDR3 reads CASSYSNRRDTLSYEQYF. CDR3 sequence (DNA): TGTGCCAGCAGTTACTCGAATAGAAGGGACACCCTCTCGTACGAGCAGTACTTC.

This chain uses TRBV12-3 or TRBV12-4 with TRBJ2-7, with D possibly being TRBD1 (6 bases). This CDR3 is built from 12 residues. V was trimmed by 2 bases and J by 7 bases, leaving 9 bases between them. CDR3 DNA sequence: TGTGCCAGCAGTTTATTGGACAGAGAGCAGTACTTC. Its protein product is CASSLLDREQYF.

This rearrangement joins TRBV7-9 to TRBJ1-1; TRBD1 aligns across 8 bases. Per the germline V gene, CDR1 is SEHNR and CDR2 is FQNEAQ (reference sequence). V shed 4 bases and J 7 bases; nucleotides not matched to a gene: 5. This CDR3 is 13 amino acids long. The CDR3 sequence is CASSSGQGREAFF. The CDR3 coding sequence is TGTGCCAGCAGCTCCGGACAGGGACGTGAAGCTTTCTTT.

This rearrangement joins TRBV20-1 to TRBJ1-1; TRBD1 is a possible D gene (5 bases). V gave up 5 bases and J gave up 0 bases, with 16 bases separating them. This CDR3 has 15 amino acids. The germline V gene encodes CDR1 DFQATT and CDR2 SNEGSKA (reference sequence). This CDR3 reads CSASFFGALNTEAFF. The CDR3 DNA reads TGCAGTGCTTCCTTTTTCGGGGCGTTGAACACTGAAGCTTTCTTT.

The rearrangement uses TRBV20-1 and TRBJ2-1; D is possibly TRBD2 (6 bases). Germline-derived CDR1 and CDR2 are DFQATT and SNEGSKA (reference sequence). Trimming cost V 4 bases and J 0 bases, with 10 bases left between them. The CDR3 extends over 14 amino acids. CDR3 sequence: CSATKRVSYNEQFF. CDR3 in DNA: TGCAGTGCTACCAAGCGGGTCTCCTACAATGAGCAGTTCTTC.

This clonotype has a handful of counts. This chain uses TRBV6-5 with TRBJ2-7, with 11 bases aligning to TRBD2. The J call may be wrong; the DNA end is better matched by TRBJ2-5. From germline, CDR1 is MNHEY and CDR2 SVGAGI. The CDR3 is 16 residues long. CDR3 bases: TGTGCCAGCAGACAACTAGCGGGGGACATCCCTGGGACCCAGTACTTC. As protein: CASRQLAGDIPGTQYF.

The rearrangement links TRBV20-1 to TRBJ2-3; possible D gene TRBD1, 6 bases. The V end lost 6 bases, the J end lost 4 bases, and 23 bases lay between the germline ends. CDR1 is DFQATT and CDR2 is SNEGSKA in the germline V gene (reference sequence). CDR3 size: 16 residues. The CDR3 loop reads CSANPGEGVRADTQYF. CDR3 bases: TGCAGTGCCAACCCGGGTGAGGGGGTTAGGGCAGATACGCAGTATTTT.

The V and J genes are TRBV6-5 and TRBJ2-1; 10 bases map to TRBD2. Per germline, CDR1 MNHEY and CDR2 SVGAGI. This CDR3 region has 15 residues. V dropped 5 bases and J dropped 3; count of bases not matched to a gene: 4. CDR3 bases: TGTGCCAGCAGTCAGGGGACTAGCGTCTACAATGAGCAGTTCTTC. Encoded protein: CASSQGTSVYNEQFF.

The V gene is TRBV28, the J gene TRBJ1-4; no reliable D call. Germline CDR1 reads MDHEN; CDR2 reads SYDVKM. Trimming removed 6 bases at V and 4 bases at J, with 15 bases between. This CDR3 region has 15 residues. The CDR3 sequence is CASSRGHRLNEKLFF. The CDR3 nucleotides are TGTGCCAGCAGCCGCGGTCACCGACTTAATGAAAAACTGTTTTTT.